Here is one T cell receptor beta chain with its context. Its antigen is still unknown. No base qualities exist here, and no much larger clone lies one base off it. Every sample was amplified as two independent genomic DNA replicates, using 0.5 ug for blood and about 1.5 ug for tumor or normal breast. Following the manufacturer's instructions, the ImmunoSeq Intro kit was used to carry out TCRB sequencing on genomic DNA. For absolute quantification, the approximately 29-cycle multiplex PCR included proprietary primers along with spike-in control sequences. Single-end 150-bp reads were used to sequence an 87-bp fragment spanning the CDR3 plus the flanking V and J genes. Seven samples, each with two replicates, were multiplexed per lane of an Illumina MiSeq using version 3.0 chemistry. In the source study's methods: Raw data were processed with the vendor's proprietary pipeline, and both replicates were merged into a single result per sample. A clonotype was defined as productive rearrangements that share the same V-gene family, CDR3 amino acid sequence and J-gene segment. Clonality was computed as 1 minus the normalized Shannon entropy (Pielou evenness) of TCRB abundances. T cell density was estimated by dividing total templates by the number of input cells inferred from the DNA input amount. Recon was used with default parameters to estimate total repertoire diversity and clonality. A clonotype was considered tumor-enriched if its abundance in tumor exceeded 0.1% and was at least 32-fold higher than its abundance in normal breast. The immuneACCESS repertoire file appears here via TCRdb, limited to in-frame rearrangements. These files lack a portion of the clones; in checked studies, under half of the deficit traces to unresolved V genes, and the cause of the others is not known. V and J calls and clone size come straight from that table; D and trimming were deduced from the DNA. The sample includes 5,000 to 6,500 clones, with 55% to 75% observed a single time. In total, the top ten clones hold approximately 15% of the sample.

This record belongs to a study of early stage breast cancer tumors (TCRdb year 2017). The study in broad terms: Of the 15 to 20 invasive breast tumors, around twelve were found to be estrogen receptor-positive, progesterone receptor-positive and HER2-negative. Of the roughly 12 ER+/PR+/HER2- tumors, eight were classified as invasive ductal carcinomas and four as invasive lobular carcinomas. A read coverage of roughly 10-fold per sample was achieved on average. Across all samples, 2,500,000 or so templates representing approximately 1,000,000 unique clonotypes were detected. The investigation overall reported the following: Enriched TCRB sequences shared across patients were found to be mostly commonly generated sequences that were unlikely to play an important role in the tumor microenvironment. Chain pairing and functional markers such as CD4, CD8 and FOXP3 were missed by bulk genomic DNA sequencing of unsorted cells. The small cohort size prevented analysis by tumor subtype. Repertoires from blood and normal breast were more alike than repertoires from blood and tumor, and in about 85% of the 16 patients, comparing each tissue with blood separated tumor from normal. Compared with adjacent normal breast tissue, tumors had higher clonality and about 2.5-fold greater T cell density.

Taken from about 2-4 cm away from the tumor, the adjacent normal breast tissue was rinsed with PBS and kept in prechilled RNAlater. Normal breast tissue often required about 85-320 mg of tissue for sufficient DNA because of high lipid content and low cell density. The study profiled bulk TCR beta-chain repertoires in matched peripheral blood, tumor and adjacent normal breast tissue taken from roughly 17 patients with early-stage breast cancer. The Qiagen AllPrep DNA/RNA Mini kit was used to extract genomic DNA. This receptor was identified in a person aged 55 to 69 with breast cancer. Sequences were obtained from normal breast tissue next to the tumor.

The bases are TGTGCCAGCATCCAGGGAGGGACCTACAATGAGCAGTTCTTC. Translation gives CASIQGGTYNEQFF. The chain is assembled from TRBV7-8 and TRBJ2-1, with TRBD2 matching 7 junction bases. Here V drops 7 bases and J drops 2 bases, and the junction holds 5 bases not matched to any gene. The CDR3, cysteine through phenylalanine, is 14 amino acids long. Only the CDR3 region is kept as DNA, spanning 42 bases read in frame from base 1. CDR1 and CDR2 were assigned from the germline V gene as SGHVS and FQNEAQ.